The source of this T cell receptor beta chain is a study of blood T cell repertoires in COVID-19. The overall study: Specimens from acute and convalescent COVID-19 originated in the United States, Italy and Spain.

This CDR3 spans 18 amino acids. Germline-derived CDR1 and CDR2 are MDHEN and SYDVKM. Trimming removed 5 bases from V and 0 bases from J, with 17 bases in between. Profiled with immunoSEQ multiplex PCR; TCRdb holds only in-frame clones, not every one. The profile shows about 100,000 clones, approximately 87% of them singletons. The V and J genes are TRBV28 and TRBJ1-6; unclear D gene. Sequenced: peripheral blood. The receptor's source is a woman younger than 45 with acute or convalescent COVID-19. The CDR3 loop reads CASSPPSGTSSYNSPLHF. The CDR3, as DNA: TGTGCCAGCAGTCCCCCGTCGGGAACCAGCTCCTATAATTCACCCCTCCACTTT.